Detailed here is one TCR beta chain. Its specific antigen is unknown. Nothing much larger sits one base from this clone, and base qualities are not available. In total, just over 650 healthy bone marrow donors made up the cohort. At the time of sampling, all cohort members were nominally healthy, though unrecorded immune exposures were likely present. The donor was CMV seropositive and was included in the group of 290 or so seropositive cohort members. Every donor gave a peripheral blood sample, and the peripheral blood mononuclear cells from that sample were used for TCR beta sequencing. The Qiagen DNeasy Blood Extraction Kit was used to extract genomic DNA from the blood cell samples. The germline V gene provides CDR1 SQVTM and CDR2 ANQGSEA. The CDR3, from cysteine to phenylalanine, totals 16 residues. The DNA shown is the 48-base CDR3, in frame from base 1. Here V drops 4 bases and J drops 0 bases, and the junction holds 9 bases not matched to any gene.

These data are taken from a study of cytomegalovirus exposure and HLA in healthy donors (dated by TCRdb to between 2016 and 2019). Regarding the complete study: An earlier analysis of approximately 550 of the donors reported approximately 290 Gb of sequence data and 100 million to 140 million unique TCR beta sequences from 150 million to 200 million T cells. An early release that covered several hundred HLA-typed donors contained around 330 gigabases of sequencing data and 65 million to 100 million unique TCR sequences. The genetic ancestry cluster associated with self-reported Caucasian donors included around 76% of the 398 genotyped donors. The study was designed to test whether signatures of past pathogen exposure could be identified by cataloging public T cell receptors. The T cell repertoires of under 750 subjects were profiled by immunosequencing and related to cytomegalovirus serostatus. Along with the roughly 670-subject first cohort, a separate validation cohort of over a hundred different subjects was used. High-throughput TCR immunosequencing, statistical association of individual TCRs with disease status, and machine learning were combined to predict cytomegalovirus infection status. A later analysis re-analyzed previously published TCR beta repertoires from about 730 donors and added high-resolution HLA genotyping to study TCR occurrence patterns. In the later analysis, no new phenotypic data were used to find candidate immune exposures; instead, reliance was placed on TCR beta sequences and their occurrence across donors. An earlier analysis of fewer than 750 of the donors used high-throughput TCR beta sequencing to judge whether each TCR beta V gene segment behaved as functional or pseudogenic. Donor age, sex, ethnicity and CMV serostatus were compiled together with the repertoire data. A later genetic analysis took genome-wide SNP genotypes for about 65% of the 666 donors and used that subset as a discovery cohort. Every discovery cohort repertoire had been produced on one sequencing platform. Class I and class II HLA loci were covered by the typing at four-digit resolution. Typing coverage differed by locus: A, B, C, DRB1 and DQB1 were typed in about 629-640 donors, DQA1 in 500 to 550, DPA1 in 600 to 610, and DPB1 in just under 490. Because of strong linkage in the cohort, roughly five DR-DQ haplotypes were treated as single units for association and clustering. On average, roughly 240,000 unique TCR beta nucleotide sequences were sequenced per donor among 350 to 400 genotyped donors of the cohort, with roughly a sixth of those sequences being non-productive. Broad study findings and their caveats: This cohort had only TCR beta chains sequenced, and the lack of alpha or paired-chain data limited which features could be detected. Compared with the 666-donor mean, donors in an Asian-associated ancestry cluster had fewer N-insertions in productive TCRs, according to a later genetic analysis. In both the original and validation cohorts, the classifier was reported to diagnose cytomegalovirus status with high specificity and sensitivity. CMV serostatus was the only immune exposure information available for the cohort. In a later analysis, some 18,000 TCR beta sequences were associated with specific HLA alleles at a false discovery rate of 0.05. HLA typing was unavailable for some donors at each locus, so association tests used only the typed subset. In a later genetic analysis, a missense DCLRE1C variant was associated with V-gene and J-gene trimming of TCR beta chains, and the association was replicated in an independent cohort. Most CMV-associated TCR beta chains appeared to be HLA-restricted in a later analysis, and the HLA associations seemed to be driven largely by CMV exposure. In vitro tests confirmed that a few of the cytomegalovirus-associated TCR beta chains recognize cytomegalovirus antigens. In the study, 164 TCR beta chains were listed as associated with cytomegalovirus. A later analysis reported that several top co-occurrence clusters appeared linked to parvovirus B19, influenza, CMV and Epstein-Barr virus. Sequencing depth was assumed to be roughly uniform across donors in the presence/absence analyses, though that assumption may not hold. In an earlier analysis of some 540 of the donors, most TCR beta V segments appeared in productive rearrangements about 90% or about 30% of the time, broadly matching IMGT annotations. Some IMGT-functional V segments, including TRBV6-2 and TRBV6-3, could not be told apart with the 87-base-pair reads, so those segments were excluded. A further reported finding was that TCR beta sequences accurately predicted the HLA-A and HLA-B alleles for most subjects in the first cohort. A cluster of highly shared sequence variants was judged likely to be a technical artifact of the sequencing pipeline. The earlier analysis of 450 to 700 of the donors excluded seventeen rarely observed V segments, including chromosome 9 orphons, because counts were too low. Strong co-occurrence of HLA alleles, especially DR and DQ, made assigning TCR associations to individual alleles difficult. In a later analysis, TCR association rates were found to vary across HLA loci, with the most associated TCRs seen for DRB1 alleles and the fewest for HLA-C alleles. Correlated functional status among segregating V segments might reflect linkage disequilibrium, but an unknown experimental factor could not be ruled out. Compared with equally common non-associated chains, HLA-associated TCR beta chains in a later analysis were more clonally expanded and had lower generation probabilities. Across donors, most TCR sequences were observed very rarely, whereas some public TCRs were present in many individuals. The authors suggested that the approach could potentially be generalized to other disease states and immunological phenotypes.

Libraries were constructed by the immunoSEQ multiplex PCR assay. A mixture of 60 forward primers for TCR Vbeta segments and 13 reverse primers for TCR Jbeta segments was used in the multiplex PCR. The CDR3 region of rearranged TCR beta genes was amplified from genomic DNA by a multiplex PCR assay. On the Illumina HiSeq System, the amplified TCR beta libraries were sequenced as 87-base-pair reads. In the original analysis: Across the 640 or so repertoires, a later analysis counted tens of millions of unique TCR beta chains, roughly 11 million of which were shared by at least two donors. Raw reads were error-corrected and collapsed into unique sequences by a nearest-neighbor algorithm in which closely related sequences were merged to remove PCR and sequencing errors. CDR3 sequences were aligned to IMGT reference sequences to assign V, D and J gene segments. For a sequence to be retained, a match of at least six nucleotides was required to both a V gene segment and a J gene segment. Rearrangements were called productive when the CDR3 lacked stop codons and stayed in frame with V and J; all others were non-productive. CDR3 was defined according to IMGT convention as the region running from the second conserved V-encoded cysteine to the conserved J-encoded phenylalanine. Sequences without an unambiguous match to a single V gene segment were excluded from the earlier analysis of several hundred of the donors. An earlier analysis of a few hundred of the donors classified V segments as functional when productive rearrangements were above 56.7% and as segregating when the standard deviation between donors was above 5%. A statistical classification framework was developed to diagnose cytomegalovirus status using the catalog of TCR beta chain sequences. A later analysis assigned V and J genes by comparing TCR nucleotide sequences with IMGT/GENE-DB human TR gene sequences. Using the TCRdist pipeline, a later analysis assigned CDR3 sequences along with most-parsimonious VDJ recombination scenarios. In a later analysis, each TCR beta chain was defined by its CDR3 amino acid sequence together with its V-gene family, and reads lacking a unique V-gene family were excluded. To address suspected cross-contamination and a sequencing artifact, a later analysis removed around 590 highly shared, low-generation-probability nucleotide sequences. In a later analysis, a clonal expansion index for each public chain was calculated from normalized within-repertoire ranks of inferred template counts. Generation probabilities in a later analysis came from a VDJ recombination model fitted to out-of-frame rearrangements, and those results were checked against IGoR. In a later analysis, hypergeometric tests were used to score TCR-TCR, TCR-HLA and TCR-CMV co-occurrence, with a repertoire-size bias correction applied to TCR pairs. False discovery rates were estimated in a later analysis by permuting HLA or CMV assignments 20 times. In a later analysis, co-occurring TCRs were grouped using DBSCAN, with TCRdist sequence similarity added in when clustering inside HLA-allele-positive subsets. Co-occurrence clustering excluded repertoires with fewer than 30,000 or more than 120,000 public chains, plus five with anomalous nucleotide sharing. Entries here come from immuneACCESS through TCRdb and include only in-frame sequences with V and J called. Some clones fail to appear in such tables; in the studies checked, an unresolved V gene covers under half of the shortfall, and the cause of the remainder is unknown. V, J and clone size are those of that table, while D and trimming were read from the DNA. This sample holds some 170,000 clones; approximately 80% were observed only once. The biggest ten clones account for 3.7% of the sample.

The sequence was collected from a man aged 30 to 39 in good health and CMV-seropositive. This receptor chain uses TRBV29-1 and TRBJ2-7; TRBD2 lines up with 10 middle nucleotides. Specimen: PBMCs. The DNA reads TGCAGCGTTGTCCTCGGAGCGGGGGGGCTCTCCTACGAGCAGTACTTC. Its amino acids are CSVVLGAGGLSYEQYF.